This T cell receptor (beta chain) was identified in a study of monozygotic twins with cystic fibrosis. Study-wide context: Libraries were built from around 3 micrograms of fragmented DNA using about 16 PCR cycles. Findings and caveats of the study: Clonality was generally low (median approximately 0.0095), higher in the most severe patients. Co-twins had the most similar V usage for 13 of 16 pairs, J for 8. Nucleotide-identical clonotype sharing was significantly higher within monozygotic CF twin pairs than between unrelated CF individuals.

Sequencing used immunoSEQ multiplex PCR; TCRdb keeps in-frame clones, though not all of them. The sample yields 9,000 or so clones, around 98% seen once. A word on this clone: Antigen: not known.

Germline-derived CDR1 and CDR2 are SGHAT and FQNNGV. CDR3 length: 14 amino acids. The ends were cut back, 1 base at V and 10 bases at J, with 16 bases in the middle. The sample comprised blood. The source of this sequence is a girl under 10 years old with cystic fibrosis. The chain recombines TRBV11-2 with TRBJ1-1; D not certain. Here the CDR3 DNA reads TGTGCCAGCAGCTTAGTTGGTCTTAACTCAGGAGCTTTCTTT. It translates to CASSLVGLNSGAFF.